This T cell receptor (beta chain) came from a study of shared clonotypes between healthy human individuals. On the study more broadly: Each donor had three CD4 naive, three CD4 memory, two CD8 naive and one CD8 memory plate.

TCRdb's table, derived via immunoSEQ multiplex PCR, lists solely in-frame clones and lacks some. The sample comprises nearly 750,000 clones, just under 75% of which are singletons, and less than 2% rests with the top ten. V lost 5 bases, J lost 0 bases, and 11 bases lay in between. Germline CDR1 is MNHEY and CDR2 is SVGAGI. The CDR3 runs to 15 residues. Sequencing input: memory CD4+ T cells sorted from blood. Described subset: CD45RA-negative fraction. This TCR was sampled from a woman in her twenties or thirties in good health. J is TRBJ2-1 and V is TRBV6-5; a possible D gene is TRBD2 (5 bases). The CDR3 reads CASSKRTGSYNEQFF. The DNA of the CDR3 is TGTGCCAGCAGTAAGAGGACTGGCTCCTACAATGAGCAGTTCTTC.